The present TCR beta chain was sequenced within a study of blood T cell repertoires in COVID-19. Sequencing used immunoSEQ multiplex PCR; TCRdb keeps in-frame clones, though not all of them. Among some 30,000 clones listed, about 82% were seen once. Trimming at V came to 5 bases and at J to 3 bases, leaving 9 bases not matched to a gene. CDR1 SGHDT and CDR2 YYEEEE come from the germline V gene. The CDR3 is made up of 17 amino acids. V gene TRBV5-6 combines with J gene TRBJ2-1; 12 nucleotides agree with TRBD2. Material for sequencing was peripheral blood. This receptor was identified in a man aged 60-69 years with active COVID-19. CDR3 residues: CASSPFRTSGNYNEQFF. The CDR3 coding sequence is TGTGCCAGCAGTCCCTTTCGGACTAGCGGGAACTACAATGAGCAGTTCTTC.